Listed here is a single T cell receptor (beta chain). In the authors' methods: Cell counts per sample came from amplifying reference gene primers. Clones were sequenced by immunoSEQ multiplex PCR, and TCRdb holds only the in-frame ones, with some missing. V and J calls and clone size are those listed in that table; D and trimming were worked out from the DNA. The sample contains about 230,000 clones, 65% to 90% of which appear only once. V was pared by 5 bases and J by 5 bases, with 12 bases between. This CDR3 has 12 amino acids. Germline CDR1 reads SQVTM; CDR2 reads ANQGSEA. The sample is drawn from a study of blood T cell repertoires in COVID-19. Study-wide background: The United States, Italy and Spain provided the acute and convalescent COVID-19 samples. PBMCs, B-cell-depleted T cells, or T cells were the source of the cDNA or gDNA that made up the material.

The V call is TRBV29-1, the J call TRBJ2-5; D might be TRBD1 (5 bases). The sequencing sample was made of peripheral blood. The origin of this receptor is a middle-aged woman who had recovered from COVID-19. CDR3 DNA: TGCAGCGTTTTTTCAGGGTTCGAGACCCAGTACTTC. Amino acid sequence: CSVFSGFETQYF.